This T cell receptor beta chain derives from a study of shared clonotypes between healthy human individuals. CD45RO-negative, CCR7-positively selected cells formed the naive CD8 fraction, excluding terminally differentiated effector memory CD45RA+ cells. Assay execution took place at the deep level. DNA at 200 ng, roughly 30,000 T cell genomes, went into sorted-subset replicate PCRs. TCRdb keeps only in-frame clones here, not all; method: immunoSEQ multiplex PCR. Of 1.5 million to 2.5 million clones listed, roughly 94% are singletons. CDR3 length: 15 amino acids. With 3 bases removed from V and 1 base from J, the gap between germline ends came to 13 bases. CDR1 and CDR2 (germline): SNHLY, FYNNEI. As regards this clone: The target antigen is unknown.

Study observations and caveats: Larger estimated richness was generally recorded for naive subsets relative to memory subsets. Sorted-subset sequencing was shown by rarefaction to be incomplete despite large depth.

This sequence originates from a young man in good health. Sequenced sample: naive CD8+ T cells sorted from blood. The V call is TRBV2, the J call TRBJ2-7; maybe TRBD2 (6 bases). The CDR3 nucleotides read TGTGCCAGCAGTGATTTCCGGGGGACTTCCTACGAGCAGTACTTC. It translates to CASSDFRGTSYEQYF.